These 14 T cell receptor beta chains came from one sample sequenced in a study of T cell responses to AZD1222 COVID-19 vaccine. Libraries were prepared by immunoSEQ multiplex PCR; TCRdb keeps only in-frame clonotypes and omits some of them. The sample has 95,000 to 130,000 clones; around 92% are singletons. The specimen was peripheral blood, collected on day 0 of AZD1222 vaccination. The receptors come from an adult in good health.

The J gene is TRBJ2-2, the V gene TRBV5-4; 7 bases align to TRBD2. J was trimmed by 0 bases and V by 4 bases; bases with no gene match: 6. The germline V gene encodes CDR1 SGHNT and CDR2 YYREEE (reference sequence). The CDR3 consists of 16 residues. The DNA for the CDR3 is TGTGCCAGCAGCCCGCCTAGCGGAGCGAACACCGGGGAGCTGTTTTTT. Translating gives CASSPPSGANTGELFF.

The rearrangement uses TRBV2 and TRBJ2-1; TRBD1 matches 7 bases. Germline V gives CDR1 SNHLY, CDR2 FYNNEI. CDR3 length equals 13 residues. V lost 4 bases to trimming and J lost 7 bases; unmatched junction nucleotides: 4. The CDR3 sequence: CASSGQGRNEQFF. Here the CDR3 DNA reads TGTGCCAGCAGTGGACAGGGTCGAAATGAGCAGTTCTTC.

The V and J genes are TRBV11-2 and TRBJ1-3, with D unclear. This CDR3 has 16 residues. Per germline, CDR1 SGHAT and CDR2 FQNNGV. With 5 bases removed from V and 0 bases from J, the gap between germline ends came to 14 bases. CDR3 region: CASSRGIPNSGNTIYF. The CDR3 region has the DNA TGTGCCAGCAGCCGAGGCATCCCAAACTCTGGAAACACCATATATTTT.

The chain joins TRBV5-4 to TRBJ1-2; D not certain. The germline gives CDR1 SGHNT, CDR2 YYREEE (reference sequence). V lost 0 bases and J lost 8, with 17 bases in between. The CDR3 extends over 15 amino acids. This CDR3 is CASSLEVAQLTGYTF. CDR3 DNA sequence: TGTGCCAGCAGCTTGGAAGTAGCACAGCTTACGGGCTACACCTTC.

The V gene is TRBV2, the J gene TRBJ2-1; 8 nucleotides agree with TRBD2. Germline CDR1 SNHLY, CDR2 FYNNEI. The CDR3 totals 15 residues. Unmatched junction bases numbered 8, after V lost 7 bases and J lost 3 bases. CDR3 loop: CASTRGLGSYNEQFF. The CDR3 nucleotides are TGTGCCAGCACCCGGGGACTAGGCAGCTACAATGAGCAGTTCTTC.

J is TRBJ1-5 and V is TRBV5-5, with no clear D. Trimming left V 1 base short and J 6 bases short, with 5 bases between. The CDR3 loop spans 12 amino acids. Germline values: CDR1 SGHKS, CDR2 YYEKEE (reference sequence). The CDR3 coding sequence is TGTGCCAGCAGCTTGAAGGGTCAGCCCCAGCATTTT. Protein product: CASSLKGQPQHF.

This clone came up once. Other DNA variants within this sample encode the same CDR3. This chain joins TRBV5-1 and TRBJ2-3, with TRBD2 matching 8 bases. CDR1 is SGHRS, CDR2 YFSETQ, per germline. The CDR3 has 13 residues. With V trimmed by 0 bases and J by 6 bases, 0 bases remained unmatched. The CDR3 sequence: CASSLGLADTQYF. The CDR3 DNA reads TGCGCCAGCAGCTTGGGACTAGCGGATACGCAGTATTTT. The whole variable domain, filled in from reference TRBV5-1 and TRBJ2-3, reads KAGVTQTPRYLIKTRGQQVTLSCSPISGHRSVSWYQQTPGQGLQFLFEYFSETQRNKGNFPGRFSGRQFSNSRSEMNVSTLELGDSALYLCASSLGLADTQYFGPGTRLTVL.

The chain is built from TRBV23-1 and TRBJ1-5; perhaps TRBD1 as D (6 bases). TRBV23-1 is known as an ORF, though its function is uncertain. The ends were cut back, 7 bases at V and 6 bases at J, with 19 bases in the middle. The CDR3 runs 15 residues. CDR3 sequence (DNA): TGCGCCAGCACCCGGATTTCAGGGGCGTCTCAGCCCCAGCATTTT. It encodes CASTRISGASQPQHF.

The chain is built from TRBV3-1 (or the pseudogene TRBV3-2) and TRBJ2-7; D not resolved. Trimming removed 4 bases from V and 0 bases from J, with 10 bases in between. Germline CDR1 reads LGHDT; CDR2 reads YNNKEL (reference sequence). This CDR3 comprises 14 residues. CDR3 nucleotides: TGTGCCAGCAGCCCCCTTCTGGACTCCTACGAGCAGTACTTC. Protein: CASSPLLDSYEQYF.

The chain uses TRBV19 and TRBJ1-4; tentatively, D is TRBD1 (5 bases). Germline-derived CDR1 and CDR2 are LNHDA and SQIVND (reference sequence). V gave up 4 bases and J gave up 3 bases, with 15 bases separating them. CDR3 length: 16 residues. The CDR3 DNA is TGTGCCAGTAGTACCGGGACCGGCGGGGCTAATGAAAAACTGTTTTTT. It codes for CASSTGTGGANEKLFF. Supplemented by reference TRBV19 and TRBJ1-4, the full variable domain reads DGGITQSPKYLFRKEGQNVTLSCEQNLNHDAMYWYRQDPGQGLRLIYYSQIVNDFQKGDIAEGYSVSREKKESFPLTVTSAQKNPTAFYLCASSTGTGGANEKLFFGSGTQLSVL.

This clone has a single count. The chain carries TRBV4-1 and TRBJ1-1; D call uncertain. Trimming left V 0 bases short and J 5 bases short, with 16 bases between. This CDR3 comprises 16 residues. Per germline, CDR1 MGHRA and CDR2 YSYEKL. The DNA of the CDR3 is TGCGCCAGCAGCCAAGATCCCGGGAGACTCCGGACTGAAGCTTTCTTT. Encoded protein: CASSQDPGRLRTEAFF.

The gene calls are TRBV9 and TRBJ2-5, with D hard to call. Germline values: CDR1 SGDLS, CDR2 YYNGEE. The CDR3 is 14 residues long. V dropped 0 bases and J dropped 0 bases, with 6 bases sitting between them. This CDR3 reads CASSVDGYQETQYF. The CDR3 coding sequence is TGTGCCAGCAGCGTAGACGGATACCAAGAGACCCAGTACTTC.

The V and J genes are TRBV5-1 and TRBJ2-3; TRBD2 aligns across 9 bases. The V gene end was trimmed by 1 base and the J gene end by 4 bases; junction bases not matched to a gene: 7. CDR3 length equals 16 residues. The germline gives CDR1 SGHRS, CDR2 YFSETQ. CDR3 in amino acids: CASSLFFSGSADTQYF. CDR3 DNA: TGCGCCAGCAGCTTGTTTTTTAGCGGGAGCGCAGATACGCAGTATTTT.

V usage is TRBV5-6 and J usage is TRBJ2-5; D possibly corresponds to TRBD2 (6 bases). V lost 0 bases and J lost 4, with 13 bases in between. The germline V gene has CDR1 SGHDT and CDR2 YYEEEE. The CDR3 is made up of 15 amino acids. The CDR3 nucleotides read TGTGCCAGCAGCTTGGGGGTTGGACTACGAGAGACCCAGTACTTC. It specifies CASSLGVGLRETQYF.